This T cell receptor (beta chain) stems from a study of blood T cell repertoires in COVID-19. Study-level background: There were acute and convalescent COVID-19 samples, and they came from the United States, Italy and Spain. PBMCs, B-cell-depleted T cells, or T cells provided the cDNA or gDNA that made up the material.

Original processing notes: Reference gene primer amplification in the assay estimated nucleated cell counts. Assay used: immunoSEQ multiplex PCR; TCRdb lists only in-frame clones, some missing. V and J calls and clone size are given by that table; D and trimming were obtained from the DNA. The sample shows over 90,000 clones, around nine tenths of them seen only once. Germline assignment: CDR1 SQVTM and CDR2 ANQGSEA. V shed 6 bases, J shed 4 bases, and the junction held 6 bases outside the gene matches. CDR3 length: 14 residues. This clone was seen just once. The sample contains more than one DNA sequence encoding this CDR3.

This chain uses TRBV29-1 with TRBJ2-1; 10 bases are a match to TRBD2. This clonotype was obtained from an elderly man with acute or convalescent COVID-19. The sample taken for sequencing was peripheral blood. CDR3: CSVDTSGVYNEQFF. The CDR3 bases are TGCAGCGTCGACACTAGCGGGGTTTACAATGAGCAGTTCTTC.